These 2 T cell receptor beta chains share one sample of origin, sequenced in a study of regulatory T cells in long-lasting Graves disease. Documented time point: newly diagnosed GD, antithyroid drugs for less than 3 months. Scientists built the TCR library using RNA that was extracted from PBMCs. For TCR beta, libraries came from iRepertoire HTBI primers and Arm-PCR of CDR3 regions. TCRdb re-derived calls from the multiplex PCR reads in MiXCR, one entry per CDR3 protein. The sample holds under 800,000 distinct CDR3 sequences, roughly 15% seen once. The same specimen was also included in a second study, on T cells in Graves' hyperthyroidism and ophthalmopathy.

The sample here was peripheral blood mononuclear cells (PBMCs), taken at new diagnosis, from a patient treated with antithyroid drugs. All receptors come from a woman under 40 with Graves disease.

This clonotype was seen just once. This sequence may be a read error, since a much larger clone differs from it by one base. The chain couples TRBV2 to TRBJ2-1; D not certain. Germline V lookup: CDR1 SNHLY, CDR2 FYNNEI. The CDR3 totals 15 residues. The CDR3 DNA follows: TGTGCCAGCAGTGAAGGGGGAAGCTTCTACAATGGGCAGTTCTTC. This codes for CASSEGGSFYNGQFF.

There are many counts of this clonotype. The genes are TRBV27 and TRBJ2-1, with D possibly matching TRBD1 (5 bases). V was shortened by 5 bases and J by 4 bases, with 15 bases between the two germline ends. The germline V gene has CDR1 MNHEY and CDR2 SMNVEV (reference sequence). The CDR3 is 15 amino acids. This CDR3 reads CASSHMWGGYNEQFF. The CDR3 nucleotides are TGTGCCAGCAGTCATATGTGGGGCGGTTACAATGAGCAGTTCTTC.